This entry is about one T cell receptor (beta chain). This entry belongs to a study of OX40 agonist ivuxolimab in advanced cancers. Across the study: Six ivuxolimab dose levels, 0.01 to 10 mg/kg, were given intravenously every 2 weeks.

The protocol was immunoSEQ multiplex PCR, while the TCRdb copy is restricted to in-frame clones and leaves out a portion. The table shows fewer than 80,000 clones, with around 83% occurring only once. This receptor was obtained from an adult with an advanced solid tumor such as melanoma, head and neck, liver or kidney cancer. The sequences come from CD4+ or CD8+ T cells sorted from blood, collected in a trial of the OX40 agonist ivuxolimab.

CDR3: CASSSAGLGGYTF. The CDR3 DNA sequence: TGTGCCAGTAGTTCGGCGGGGCTGGGTGGCTACACCTTC. The chain is built from TRBV19 and TRBJ1-2; possibly TRBD1 for D (5 bases). This CDR3 comprises 13 residues. The V gene lost 5 bases and the J gene lost 7 bases, with 14 bases spanning the gap. Germline V CDR1 and CDR2: LNHDA, SQIVND (reference sequence).